These 25 T cell receptor beta chains were all obtained from the same sample, sequenced in a study of T cell changes during pregnancy in multiple sclerosis. TCRdb's table, derived via immunoSEQ multiplex PCR, lists solely in-frame clones and lacks some. This sample carries tens of thousands of clones, 92% of them seen once, and the ten largest clones take approximately 0.15%. The sequenced sample was CD4+ T cells from peripheral blood mononuclear cells, obtained after pregnancy. The origin of the receptors is a female donor in good health, enrolled as a control in a pregnancy study.

The CDR3 loop is CASSRRVAGGQDTQYF. Written as DNA, the CDR3 is TGTGCCAGCAGCCGTCGGGTAGCGGGGGGGCAAGATACGCAGTATTTT. The chain carries TRBV7-2 and TRBJ2-3, with 11 bases identical to TRBD2. The germline V gene has CDR1 SGHTA and CDR2 FQGNSA. V was pared by 5 bases and J by 5 bases, with 9 bases of the junction left unmatched. CDR3 size: 16 residues.

CDR3 amino acids: CASSLDWAYNQPQHF. In DNA form, the CDR3 reads TGTGCCAGCAGCTTAGATTGGGCCTACAATCAGCCCCAGCATTTT. This sequence joins TRBV7-2 and TRBJ1-5; D remains ambiguous. Trimming removed 1 base at V and 3 bases at J, with 10 bases between. The CDR3 has 15 residues. Per germline, CDR1 SGHTA and CDR2 FQGNSA.

The rearrangement links TRBV27 to TRBJ1-6; 8 nucleotides agree with TRBD1. The V gene's germline CDR1 is MNHEY and CDR2 SMNVEV (reference sequence). The CDR3 totals 16 residues. The V and J ends lost 6 bases and 3 bases, in that order; junction bases with no gene match: 7. Here the CDR3 reads CASSLGQGGYNSPLHF. CDR3 sequence (DNA): TGTGCCAGCAGCTTAGGACAGGGTGGCTATAATTCACCCCTCCACTTT.

The chain joins TRBV7-6 to TRBJ1-5, with TRBD1 matching over 9 bases. The length of the CDR3 is 15 residues. CDR1 is SGHVS and CDR2 is FNYEAQ in the germline V gene. The junction had 6 bases not matched to a gene; V was cut back by 5 bases and J by 4 bases. For the CDR3, the DNA is TGTGCCAGCAGCGGACAGGGGTTGGGGAATCAGCCCCAGCATTTT. Translating gives CASSGQGLGNQPQHF. The full variable domain, rest sourced from reference TRBV7-6 and TRBJ1-5, is GAGVSQSPRYKVTKRGQDVALRCDPISGHVSLYWYRQALGQGPEFLTYFNYEAQQDKSGLPNDRFSAERPEGSISTLTIQRTEQRDSAMYRCASSGQGLGNQPQHFGDGTRLSIL.

DNA for the CDR3: TGTGCCCTGTCAGGGGGGACCCAAGAGACCCAGTACTTC. Translation: CALSGGTQETQYF. J is TRBJ2-5 and V is TRBV30, with D tentatively TRBD1 (7 bases). The germline V gene encodes CDR1 GTSNPN and CDR2 SVGIG (reference sequence). The CDR3 contains 13 residues. V was cut by 8 bases and J by 1 base, with 14 bases left in between.

The chain employs TRBV7-2 and TRBJ1-4; tentative D call: TRBD1 (5 bases). Germline lookup yields CDR1 SGHTA and CDR2 FQGNSA. The CDR3 sequence is 16 residues long. With 1 base removed from V and 8 bases from J, the gap between germline ends came to 17 bases. The CDR3 DNA reads as TGTGCCAGCAGCTTAGACCTGGACACGAGTGAAGAAAAACTGTTTTTT. Translating it yields CASSLDLDTSEEKLFF.

This rearrangement joins TRBV7-2 to TRBJ2-7; 9 nucleotides agree with TRBD2. The CDR3 covers 15 residues. Germline loops: CDR1 SGHTA, CDR2 FQGNSA. The V segment lost 1 base and the J segment 4 bases; nucleotides outside the gene matches: 5. CDR3: CASSLEGSGSYEQYF. CDR3 nucleotide sequence: TGTGCCAGCAGCTTAGAAGGTAGCGGGAGTTACGAGCAGTACTTC. Using reference TRBV7-2 and TRBJ2-7 for the parts outside the CDR3, the full variable domain is GAGVSQSPSNKVTEKGKDVELRCDPISGHTALYWYRQSLGQGLEFLIYFQGNSAPDKSGLPSDRFSAERTGGSVSTLTIQRTQQEDSAVYLCASSLEGSGSYEQYFGPGTRLTVT.

This clone appeared once. The gene calls are TRBV27 and TRBJ2-7; D unclear. V gave up 2 bases and J gave up 3 bases, with 8 bases separating them. The CDR3 loop spans 13 amino acids. CDR1 is MNHEY and CDR2 is SMNVEV in the germline V gene (reference sequence). The CDR3, as DNA: TGTGCCAGCAGTTTAAAGAGGAGCTACGAGCAGTACTTC. This sequence encodes CASSLKRSYEQYF.

This sequence joins TRBV6-6 and TRBJ1-2, with a tentative D call TRBD1 (6 bases). Germline V CDR1 and CDR2: MNHNY, SVGAGI (reference sequence). V lost 10 bases, J lost 2 bases, and 17 bases lay in between. The CDR3 sequence is 14 residues long. CDR3: CATAAGGGNYGYTF. The CDR3, as DNA: TGTGCCACCGCCGCGGGAGGGGGAAACTATGGCTACACCTTC.

This rearrangement joins TRBV6-6 to TRBJ1-5; no definite D call. Deletions cut 6 bases from V and 0 bases from J, with 12 bases between. The CDR3 spans 15 residues. CDR1 MNHNY and CDR2 SVGAGI come from the germline V gene (reference sequence). The CDR3 bases are TGTGCCAGCAGCGAGAGGCCGCATAGCAATCAGCCCCAGCATTTT. It encodes CASSERPHSNQPQHF.

Only one count was recorded for this clone. The chain couples TRBV19 to TRBJ1-5; 7 bases align to TRBD1. The CDR3 runs to 15 residues. CDR1 and CDR2 (germline): LNHDA, SQIVND (reference sequence). Trimming cost V 7 bases and J 0 bases; bases outside gene matches: 6. The CDR3: CASTPTGNSNQPQHF. CDR3 in DNA: TGTGCCAGTACCCCGACAGGGAATAGCAATCAGCCCCAGCATTTT.

The table lists this clone with a count of one. V and J are TRBV18 and TRBJ1-3; D possibly corresponds to TRBD1 (6 bases). This CDR3 spans 16 amino acids. V was cut by 6 bases and J by 4 bases, with 19 bases left in between. Per germline, CDR1 KGHSH and CDR2 LQKENI. CDR3 amino acids: CASSSDRLLLGNTIYF. The CDR3 bases are TGTGCCAGCTCTTCGGACAGACTACTGCTAGGAAACACCATATATTTT. The whole variable domain, remainder taken from reference TRBV18 and TRBJ1-3, is NAGVMQNPRHLVRRRGQEARLRCSPMKGHSHVYWYRQLPEEGLKFMVYLQKENIIDESGMPKERFSAEFPKEGPSILRIQQVVRGDSAAYFCASSSDRLLLGNTIYFGEGSWLTVV.

This chain uses TRBV29-1 with TRBJ1-1; D gene uncertain. V shed 1 base and J shed 3 bases, with 18 bases lying between them. From germline, CDR1 is SQVTM and CDR2 ANQGSEA. There are 16 residues in the CDR3. CDR3 region: CSVEGRPEGSDTEAFF. The CDR3 DNA sequence: TGCAGCGTTGAAGGCCGACCTGAGGGATCGGACACTGAAGCTTTCTTT.

The genes are TRBV28 and TRBJ1-1; 9 nucleotides agree with TRBD1. Germline-derived CDR1 and CDR2 are MDHEN and SYDVKM. This CDR3 spans 13 amino acids. Germline trimming cut 4 bases from V and 5 bases from J; bases unmatched to any gene: 2. CDR3 DNA: TGTGCCAGCAGTTGGGGGACAGGGACTGAAGCTTTCTTT. Residues: CASSWGTGTEAFF.

The CDR3 here is CAWAPQAGEKLFF. The CDR3 bases are TGTGCCTGGGCCCCCCAGGCTGGTGAAAAACTGTTTTTT. The chain couples TRBV30 to TRBJ1-4, with no clear D. Per the germline V gene, CDR1 is GTSNPN and CDR2 is SVGIG (reference sequence). V was clipped by 5 bases and J by 7 bases, with 14 bases between them. This CDR3 comprises 13 residues. The full variable domain, completed using reference TRBV30 and TRBJ1-4, is SQTIHQWPATLVQPVGSPLSLECTVEGTSNPNLYWYRQAAGRGLQLLFYSVGIGQISSEVPQNLSASRPQDRQFILSSKKLLLSDSGFYLCAWAPQAGEKLFFGSGTQLSVL.

The chain is built from TRBV5-1 and TRBJ2-2; 9 bases fit TRBD2. Per the germline V gene, CDR1 is SGHRS and CDR2 is YFSETQ. V lost 3 bases and J lost 7; bases outside the gene matches: 7. The CDR3 runs to 15 residues. The CDR3 here is CASSSGTSPGGELFF. The CDR3 DNA sequence: TGCGCCAGCAGCTCCGGGACTAGCCCCGGCGGGGAGCTGTTTTTT.

This clone was recorded only once. This rearrangement joins TRBV6-1 to TRBJ1-5; 8 nucleotides agree with TRBD1. There are 13 residues in the CDR3. The germline gives CDR1 MNHNS, CDR2 SASEGT. Unmatched junction bases numbered 1, after V lost 4 bases and J lost 5 bases. The CDR3 region has the DNA TGTGCCAGCAGTGTGACAGGGGATCAGCCCCAGCATTTT. This codes for CASSVTGDQPQHF.

This clone was observed a handful of times. The chain employs TRBV28 and TRBJ1-1; 9 nucleotides align to TRBD1. V dropped 5 bases and J dropped 3; count of bases not matched to a gene: 4. CDR1 MDHEN and CDR2 SYDVKM come from the germline V gene. The CDR3 totals 14 residues. The CDR3 DNA is TGTGCCAGCAGTAGGACAGGGGTGGACACTGAAGCTTTCTTT. This codes for CASSRTGVDTEAFF.

This clone appeared once. V and J are TRBV28 and TRBJ1-5; no definite D call. Germline CDR1 MDHEN, CDR2 SYDVKM. This CDR3 is built from 15 residues. Trimming cost V 6 bases and J 5 bases, with 17 bases left between them. DNA for the CDR3: TGTGCCAGCAGCCTTTGGCATGCCCCTGATCAGCCCCAGCATTTT. This gives the protein CASSLWHAPDQPQHF.

CDR3 region: CASSPSSIYNSPLHF. The CDR3 DNA reads as TGTGCCAGCAGTCCCTCATCTATCTATAATTCACCCCTCCACTTT. V gene TRBV28 combines with J gene TRBJ1-6; D gene ambiguous. The germline gives CDR1 MDHEN, CDR2 SYDVKM. The CDR3 is 15 residues long. V dropped 5 bases and J dropped 3 bases, with 11 bases sitting between them.

The rearrangement links TRBV11-2 to TRBJ1-1, with 7 nucleotides matching TRBD1. This CDR3 is built from 13 residues. With V trimmed by 3 bases and J by 5 bases, 3 bases remained unmatched. Germline assignment: CDR1 SGHAT and CDR2 FQNNGV. The CDR3 DNA sequence: TGTGCCAGCAGCTTTAGACAGGGAACTGAAGCTTTCTTT. Translating it yields CASSFRQGTEAFF.

The chain carries TRBV7-9 and TRBJ2-3, with 7 bases identical to TRBD2. Germline V CDR1 and CDR2: SEHNR, FQNEAQ (reference sequence). J lost 3 bases, V lost 5 bases, and 5 bases had no gene match. The CDR3 is 14 residues long. CDR3 sequence reads: CASSPSGGTDTQYF. CDR3 DNA sequence: TGTGCCAGCAGCCCCTCGGGGGGAACAGATACGCAGTATTTT.

This clone showed up just a few times. The V and J genes are TRBV5-6 and TRBJ2-7, with D possibly TRBD1 on 6 matching bases. With 4 bases removed from V and 5 bases from J, the gap between germline ends came to 19 bases. CDR1 is SGHDT, CDR2 YYEEEE, per germline. The CDR3 is 15 residues long. The CDR3 loop reads CASSGIIRDIDEQYF. The CDR3 nucleotides read TGTGCCAGCAGCGGAATTATCCGGGACATCGACGAGCAGTACTTC.

This chain joins TRBV15 and TRBJ2-1; 9 nucleotides align to TRBD2. Germline lookup yields CDR1 LNHNV and CDR2 YYDKDF (reference sequence). The CDR3 consists of 15 residues. J lost 2 bases, V lost 1 base, and 0 bases had no gene match. The CDR3 region is CATSRGLAAYNEQFF. CDR3 DNA sequence: TGTGCCACCAGCAGAGGACTAGCGGCCTACAATGAGCAGTTCTTC.

V and J are TRBV14 and TRBJ2-5; a possible D gene is TRBD2 (6 bases). The ends were cut back, 1 base at V and 1 base at J, with 10 bases in the middle. Germline CDR1 is SGHDN and CDR2 is FVKESK. CDR3 length: 15 amino acids. CDR3 amino acids: CASSQVGGAQETQYF. In DNA form, the CDR3 reads TGTGCCAGCAGCCAAGTGGGCGGGGCCCAAGAGACCCAGTACTTC.